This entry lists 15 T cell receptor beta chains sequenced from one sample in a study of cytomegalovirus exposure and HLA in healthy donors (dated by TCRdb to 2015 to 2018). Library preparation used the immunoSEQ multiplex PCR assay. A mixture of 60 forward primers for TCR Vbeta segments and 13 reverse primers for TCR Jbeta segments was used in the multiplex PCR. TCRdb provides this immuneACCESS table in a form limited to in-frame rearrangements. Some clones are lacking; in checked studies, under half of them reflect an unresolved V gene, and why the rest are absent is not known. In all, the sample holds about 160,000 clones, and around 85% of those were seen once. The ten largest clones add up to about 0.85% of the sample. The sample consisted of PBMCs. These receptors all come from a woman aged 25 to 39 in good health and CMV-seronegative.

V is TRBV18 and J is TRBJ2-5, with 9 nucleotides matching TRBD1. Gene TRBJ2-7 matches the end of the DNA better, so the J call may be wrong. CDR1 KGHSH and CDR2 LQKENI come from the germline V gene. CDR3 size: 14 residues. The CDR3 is CASSLGTGGNEQYF. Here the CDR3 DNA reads TGTGCCAGCTCCCTCGGTACAGGGGGCAACGAGCAGTACTTC.

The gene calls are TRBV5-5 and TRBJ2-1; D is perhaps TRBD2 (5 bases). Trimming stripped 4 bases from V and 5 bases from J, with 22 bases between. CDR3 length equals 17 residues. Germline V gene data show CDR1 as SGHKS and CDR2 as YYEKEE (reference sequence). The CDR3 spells CASSSNTFGGPHNEQFF. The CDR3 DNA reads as TGTGCCAGCAGCAGCAATACATTCGGAGGCCCCCACAATGAGCAGTTCTTC.

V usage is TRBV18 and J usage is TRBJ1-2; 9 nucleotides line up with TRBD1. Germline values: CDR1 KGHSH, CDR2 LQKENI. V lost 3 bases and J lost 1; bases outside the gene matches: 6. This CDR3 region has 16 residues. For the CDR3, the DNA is TGTGCCAGCTCACCCGGGACAGGGAAACTTAACTATGGCTACACCTTC. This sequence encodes CASSPGTGKLNYGYTF.

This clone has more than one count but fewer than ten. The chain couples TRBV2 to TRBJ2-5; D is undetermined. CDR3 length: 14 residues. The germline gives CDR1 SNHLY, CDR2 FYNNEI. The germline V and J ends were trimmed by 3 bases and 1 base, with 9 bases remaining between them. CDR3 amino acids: CASSDGDFQETQYF. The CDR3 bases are TGTGCCAGCAGTGACGGAGACTTCCAAGAGACCCAGTACTTC.

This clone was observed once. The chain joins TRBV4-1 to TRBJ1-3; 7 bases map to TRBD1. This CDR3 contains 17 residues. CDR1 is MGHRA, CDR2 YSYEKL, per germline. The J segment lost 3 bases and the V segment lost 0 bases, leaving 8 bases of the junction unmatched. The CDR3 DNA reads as TGCGCCAGCAGCCAAGAGGGACAGAGGGCTAATGGAAACACCATATATTTT. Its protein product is CASSQEGQRANGNTIYF.

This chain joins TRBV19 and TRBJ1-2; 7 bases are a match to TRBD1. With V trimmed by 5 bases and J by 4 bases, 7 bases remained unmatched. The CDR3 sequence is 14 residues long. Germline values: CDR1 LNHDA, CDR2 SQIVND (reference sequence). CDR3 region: CASSGKGASYGYTF. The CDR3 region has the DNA TGTGCCAGTAGTGGTAAGGGGGCGAGCTATGGCTACACCTTC.

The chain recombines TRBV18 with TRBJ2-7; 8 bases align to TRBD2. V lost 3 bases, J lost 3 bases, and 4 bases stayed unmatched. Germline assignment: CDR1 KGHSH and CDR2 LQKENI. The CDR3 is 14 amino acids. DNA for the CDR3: TGTGCCAGCTCACCCGGGACTAGATACTACGAGCAGTACTTC. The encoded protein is CASSPGTRYYEQYF.

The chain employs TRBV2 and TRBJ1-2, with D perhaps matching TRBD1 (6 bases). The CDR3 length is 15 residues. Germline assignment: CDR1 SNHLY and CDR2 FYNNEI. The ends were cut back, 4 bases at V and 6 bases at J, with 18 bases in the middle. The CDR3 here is CASSASGTRADGYTF. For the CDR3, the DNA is TGTGCCAGCAGTGCCTCCGGGACACGTGCTGATGGCTACACCTTC.

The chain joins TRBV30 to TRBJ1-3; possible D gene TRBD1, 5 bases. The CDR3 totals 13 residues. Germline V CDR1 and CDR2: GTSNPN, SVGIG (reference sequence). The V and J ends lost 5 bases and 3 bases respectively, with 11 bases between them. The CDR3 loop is CAWQGVFGNTIYF. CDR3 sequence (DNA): TGTGCCTGGCAAGGGGTTTTTGGAAACACCATATATTTT.

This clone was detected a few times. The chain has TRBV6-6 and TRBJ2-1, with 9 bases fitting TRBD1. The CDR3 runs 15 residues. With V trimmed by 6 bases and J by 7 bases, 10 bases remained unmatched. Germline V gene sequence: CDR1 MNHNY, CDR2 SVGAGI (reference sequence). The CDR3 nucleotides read TGTGCCAGCAGACTCCCCGGGGACAGGGCAAATGAGCAGTTCTTC. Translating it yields CASRLPGDRANEQFF.

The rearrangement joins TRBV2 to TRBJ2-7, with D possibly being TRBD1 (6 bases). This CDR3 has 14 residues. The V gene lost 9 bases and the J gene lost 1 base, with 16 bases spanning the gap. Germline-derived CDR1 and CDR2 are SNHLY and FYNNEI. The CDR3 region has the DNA TGTGCCAGTTTGAGGGGGACCGGATCCTACGAGCAGTACTTC. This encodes CASLRGTGSYEQYF.

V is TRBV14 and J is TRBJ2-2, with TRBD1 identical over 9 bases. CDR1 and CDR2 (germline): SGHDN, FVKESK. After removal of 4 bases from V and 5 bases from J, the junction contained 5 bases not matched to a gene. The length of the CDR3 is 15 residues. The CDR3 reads CASSPGQGGTGELFF. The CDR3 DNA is TGTGCCAGCAGCCCGGGACAGGGAGGGACCGGGGAGCTGTTTTTT.

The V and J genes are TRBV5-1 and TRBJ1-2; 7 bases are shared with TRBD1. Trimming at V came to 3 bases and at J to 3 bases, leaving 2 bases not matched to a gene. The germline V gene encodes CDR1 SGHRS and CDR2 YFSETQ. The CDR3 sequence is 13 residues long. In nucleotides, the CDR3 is TGCGCCAGCAGCTCGCAGGGGGACTATGGCTACACCTTC. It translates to CASSSQGDYGYTF.

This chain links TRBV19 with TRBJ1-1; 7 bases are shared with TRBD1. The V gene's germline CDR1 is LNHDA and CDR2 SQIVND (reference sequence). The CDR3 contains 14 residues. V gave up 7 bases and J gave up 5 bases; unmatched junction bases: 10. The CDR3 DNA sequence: TGTGCCAGTATAACCCCTAACAGGGGAACTGAAGCTTTCTTT. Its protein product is CASITPNRGTEAFF.

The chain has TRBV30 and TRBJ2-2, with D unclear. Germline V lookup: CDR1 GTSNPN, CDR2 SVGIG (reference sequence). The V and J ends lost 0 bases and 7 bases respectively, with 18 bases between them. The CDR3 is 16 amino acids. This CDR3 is CAWSVLGQAMGGELFF. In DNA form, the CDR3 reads TGTGCCTGGAGTGTACTTGGGCAGGCCATGGGCGGGGAGCTGTTTTTT.